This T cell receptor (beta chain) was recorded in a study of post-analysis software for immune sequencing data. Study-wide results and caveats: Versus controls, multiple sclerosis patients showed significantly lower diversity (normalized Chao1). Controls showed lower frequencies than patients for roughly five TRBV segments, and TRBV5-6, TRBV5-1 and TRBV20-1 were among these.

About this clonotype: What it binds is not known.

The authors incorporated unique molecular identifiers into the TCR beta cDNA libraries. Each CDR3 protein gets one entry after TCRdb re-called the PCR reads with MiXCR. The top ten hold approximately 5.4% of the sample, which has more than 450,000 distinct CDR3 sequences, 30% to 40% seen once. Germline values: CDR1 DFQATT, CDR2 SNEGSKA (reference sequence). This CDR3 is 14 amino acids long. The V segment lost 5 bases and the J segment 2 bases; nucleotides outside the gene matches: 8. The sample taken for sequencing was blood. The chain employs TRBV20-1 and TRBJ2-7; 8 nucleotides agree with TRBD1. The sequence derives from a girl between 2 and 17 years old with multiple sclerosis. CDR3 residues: CSALTGGITYEQYF. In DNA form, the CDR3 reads TGCAGTGCTCTCACAGGGGGTATAACCTACGAGCAGTACTTC.